These 21 T cell receptor beta chains were sequenced from one sample in a study of cytomegalovirus exposure and HLA in healthy donors. Amplification used 60 Vbeta primers and 13 Jbeta primers. The method was immunoSEQ multiplex PCR; TCRdb's version includes in-frame clones alone and lacks a portion of them. In the table there are a few hundred thousand clones, about three quarters of which are singletons. Sequencing was carried out using PBMCs. The origin of the receptors is a man in his late teens or twenties in good health and CMV-seronegative.

This chain joins TRBV4-3 and TRBJ2-7; TRBD2 agrees at 7 bases. The length of the CDR3 is 13 residues. Germline V gives CDR1 LGHNA, CDR2 YSLEER. V trimming: 0 bases; J trimming: 4 bases; junction bases outside the gene matches: 0. Here the CDR3 reads CASSQERGYEQYF. The CDR3 DNA is TGCGCCAGCAGCCAAGAGCGGGGGTACGAGCAGTACTTC.

CDR3 residues: CASSLFPLAHEQFF. In DNA form, the CDR3 reads TGTGCCAGCAGTTTATTCCCACTAGCCCATGAGCAGTTCTTC. V gene TRBV27 combines with J gene TRBJ2-1; a weak D match, TRBD2 (6 bases). The CDR3 extends over 14 amino acids. Germline CDR1 is MNHEY and CDR2 is SMNVEV (reference sequence). V was cut by 1 base and J by 8 bases, with 12 bases left in between.

The chain joins TRBV18 to TRBJ2-7; D unresolved. This CDR3 has 14 residues. CDR1 and CDR2 (germline): KGHSH, LQKENI. Trimming stripped 2 bases from V and 5 bases from J, with 13 bases between. CDR3 amino acids: CASSPTESWHEQYF. DNA of the CDR3: TGTGCCAGCTCACCAACGGAGTCGTGGCACGAGCAGTACTTC.

V gene TRBV27 combines with J gene TRBJ1-6, with 8 bases identical to TRBD1. CDR3 length: 16 residues. CDR1 and CDR2 from the germline V gene are MNHEY and SMNVEV (reference sequence). The ends lost 4 bases at V and 4 bases at J; junction bases unmatched: 6. CDR3 sequence reads: CASSYWGQAYNSPLHF. In DNA, the CDR3 is TGTGCCAGCAGTTATTGGGGACAGGCGTATAATTCACCCCTCCACTTT.

This chain joins TRBV28 and TRBJ1-4; maybe TRBD1 (6 bases). This CDR3 is 18 amino acids long. Germline-derived CDR1 and CDR2 are MDHEN and SYDVKM. Trimming removed 5 bases at V and 3 bases at J, with 22 bases between. The CDR3 spells CASSILGSRGASNEKLFF. Here the CDR3 DNA reads TGTGCCAGCAGTATTCTAGGGTCTCGGGGGGCTTCTAATGAAAAACTGTTTTTT.

J is TRBJ1-1 and V is TRBV30; unclear D gene. Per the germline V gene, CDR1 is GTSNPN and CDR2 is SVGIG (reference sequence). The CDR3 spans 17 residues. Trimming took 0 bases from V and 0 from J, leaving 17 bases between them. The DNA for the CDR3 is TGTGCCTGGAGTGTACGGTGGGCAGGCCAAATGAACACTGAAGCTTTCTTT. This codes for CAWSVRWAGQMNTEAFF. Full variable domain (outside the CDR3, taken from reference TRBV30 and TRBJ1-1): SQTIHQWPATLVQPVGSPLSLECTVEGTSNPNLYWYRQAAGRGLQLLFYSVGIGQISSEVPQNLSASRPQDRQFILSSKKLLLSDSGFYLCAWSVRWAGQMNTEAFFGQGTRLTVV.

This chain connects TRBV5-4 to TRBJ2-4; the match to TRBD2 covers 7 bases. This CDR3 is built from 19 residues. The germline V gene encodes CDR1 SGHNT and CDR2 YYREEE (reference sequence). The ends lost 2 bases at V and 0 bases at J; junction bases unmatched: 14. Written as DNA, the CDR3 is TGTGCCAGCAGCTTTACAGCGGGGACCGACTGGCTAGCCAAAAACATTCAGTACTTC. Its protein is CASSFTAGTDWLAKNIQYF.

This clone was recorded a few times. The chain employs TRBV29-1 and TRBJ1-5, with 9 bases fitting TRBD1. The CDR3 is 13 amino acids. Germline CDR1 and CDR2: SQVTM and ANQGSEA. The junction had 2 bases not matched to a gene; V was cut back by 4 bases and J by 4 bases. The CDR3: CSVGGTGNQPQHF. DNA of the CDR3: TGCAGCGTTGGAGGGACAGGGAATCAGCCCCAGCATTTT.

The chain couples TRBV6-1 to TRBJ2-2; 9 nucleotides match TRBD2. The CDR3 length is 15 residues. V was pared by 5 bases and J by 4 bases, with 5 bases of the junction left unmatched. The germline gives CDR1 MNHNS, CDR2 SASEGT. The CDR3: CASSPPSGATGELFF. CDR3 nucleotide sequence: TGTGCCAGCAGTCCCCCTAGCGGGGCCACCGGGGAGCTGTTTTTT.

This clone was picked up a small number of times. The V and J genes are TRBV28 and TRBJ1-2; the D is unclear. The CDR3 runs to 13 residues. V was clipped by 7 bases and J by 1 base, with 10 bases between them. Germline CDR1 and CDR2: MDHEN and SYDVKM. The CDR3 reads CASTPSVNYGYTF. In DNA, the CDR3 is TGTGCCAGCACCCCCTCTGTTAACTATGGCTACACCTTC.

The rearrangement uses TRBV15 and TRBJ1-2, with D unresolved. Trimming shortened V by 1 base and J by 3 bases, and 9 bases separated the two germline ends. The CDR3 extends over 14 amino acids. CDR1 and CDR2 from the germline V gene are LNHNV and YYDKDF (reference sequence). The CDR3 nucleotides are TGTGCCACCAGCAGAGGGCGGAACGACTATGGCTACACCTTC. Translating it yields CATSRGRNDYGYTF.

The chain has TRBV11-2 and TRBJ1-6; no clear D. CDR1 and CDR2 (germline): SGHAT, FQNNGV. V lost 0 bases, J lost 7 bases, and 7 bases lay in between. This CDR3 is 14 amino acids long. CDR3 loop: CASSLEGRNSPLHF. The CDR3 nucleotides read TGTGCCAGCAGCTTAGAAGGGAGAAATTCACCCCTCCACTTT.

Note on this clone: At one end, the junction sequence differs from germline, possibly due to a read error. V usage is TRBV7-7 and J usage is TRBJ2-7; D call uncertain. The CDR3 is 14 amino acids. Germline-derived CDR1 and CDR2 are SSHAT and FNYEAQ (reference sequence). CDR3 protein: CASSPEKSSYEQYF. In DNA, the CDR3 is TGTGCTAGCAGCCCTGAAAAGAGCTCCTACGAGCAGTACTTC.

This clone was counted between two and nine times. The chain has TRBV27 and TRBJ1-1; possible D gene TRBD1, 6 bases. This CDR3 region has 14 residues. CDR1 is MNHEY, CDR2 SMNVEV, per germline (reference sequence). Trimming removed 6 bases from V and 5 bases from J, with 16 bases in between. CDR3 loop: CASSFLGGGTEAFF. DNA of the CDR3: TGTGCCAGCAGCTTTTTAGGGGGAGGGACTGAAGCTTTCTTT.

The J gene is TRBJ2-5, the V gene TRBV6-5; 9 bases agree with TRBD2. Germline CDR1 is MNHEY and CDR2 is SVGAGI. V shed 2 bases, J shed 0 bases, and the junction held 4 bases outside the gene matches. The CDR3 is 16 residues long. The CDR3 is CASSYGTSGYQETQYF. CDR3 nucleotides: TGTGCCAGCAGTTACGGAACTAGCGGGTACCAAGAGACCCAGTACTTC.

This sequence joins TRBV6-6 and TRBJ1-1; D might be TRBD1 (5 bases). The V gene's germline CDR1 is MNHNY and CDR2 SVGAGI (reference sequence). This CDR3 has 15 residues. V was trimmed by 0 bases and J by 4 bases, leaving 12 bases between them. CDR3 amino acids: CASSYSSGSVTEAFF. CDR3 DNA sequence: TGTGCCAGCAGTTACTCATCAGGGTCCGTCACTGAAGCTTTCTTT.

The chain is built from TRBV7-2 and TRBJ2-5; 7 nucleotides align to TRBD2. Germline loops: CDR1 SGHTA, CDR2 FQGNSA. The CDR3 has 15 amino acids. Trimming removed 5 bases from V and 5 bases from J; junction bases left unmatched: 11. CDR3 loop: CASSLRLAPGETQYF. For the CDR3, the DNA is TGTGCCAGCAGCCTTCGACTAGCACCGGGGGAGACCCAGTACTTC.

This clone was observed a few times. This chain connects TRBV6-6 to TRBJ2-3; TRBD2 is a possible D gene (5 bases). V gave up 6 bases and J gave up 7 bases, with 8 bases separating them. CDR1 is MNHNY and CDR2 is SVGAGI in the germline V gene (reference sequence). This CDR3 comprises 11 residues. The CDR3 protein is CASSRENTQYF. The CDR3 nucleotides read TGTGCCAGCAGCCGGGAAAATACGCAGTATTTT.

The chain employs TRBV29-1 and TRBJ2-2, with D possibly matching TRBD1 (5 bases). There are 11 residues in the CDR3. Per the germline V gene, CDR1 is SQVTM and CDR2 is ANQGSEA. Trimming left V 4 bases short and J 6 bases short, with 6 bases between. CDR3 DNA sequence: TGCAGCGTTGCCAGGGCCGGGGAGCTGTTTTTT. It encodes CSVARAGELFF.

This clone has a single count. The CDR3: CASSLALAGIGDEQFF. CDR3 DNA: TGTGCCAGCAGCTTAGCCCTAGCGGGGATCGGGGATGAGCAGTTCTTC. This chain connects TRBV7-8 to TRBJ2-1; 9 bases map to TRBD2. The CDR3 spans 16 residues. Unmatched junction bases numbered 8, after V lost 0 bases and J lost 8 bases. The V gene's germline CDR1 is SGHVS and CDR2 FQNEAQ.

This sequence joins TRBV13 and TRBJ2-7; 7 bases fit TRBD2. This CDR3 spans 16 amino acids. Germline V gives CDR1 PRHDT, CDR2 FYEKMQ (reference sequence). V lost 3 bases, J lost 0 bases, and 8 bases stayed unmatched. Here the CDR3 DNA reads TGTGCCAGCAGCTTGGGGCTAGCGGAGAGCTCCTACGAGCAGTACTTC. Protein sequence: CASSLGLAESSYEQYF.